A selection of T cell receptor beta chains follows, all from one sample in a study of tumor-infiltrating lymphocytes in oesophageal squamous cell carcinoma. TCRdb recomputed calls from the PCR reads with MiXCR, one row per CDR3 protein. The sample lists tens of thousands of distinct CDR3 sequences, 36% seen once, with roughly 12% in the top ten. The sequencing sample was made of esophageal tumor tissue. The receptors were sampled from a male donor with esophageal squamous cell carcinoma. Each CDR3 is given with its conserved first and last residue.

v_call | cdr3_aa
TRBV10-3 | CAISEYGPGLKTQYF
TRBV27 | CASSLSPRTAQHF
TRBV4-2 | CASSRGDLREATDTQYF
TRBV7-8 | CASSLGSGWQGARETQYF
TRBV4-2 | CASSQDLGTSSYEQFF
TRBV4-2 | CASSQEPHRGAGANVLTF
TRBV7-8 | CASSLSGGTKNIQYF
TRBV5-6 | CASSLGSSQETQYF
TRBV18 | CASFLTQLNTEAFF
TRBV5-1 | CASSPQGYEQYF
TRBV5-5 | CASSLRGDPQPQHF
TRBV7-2 | CASSLFGAGGLLANEKLFF
TRBV7-9 | CASSSPGKAGLAGGREQYF
TRBV7-2 | CASSWGPTSGANVLTF
TRBV7-9 | CASSLETGGRRYNEQFF
TRBV11-2 | CASSSGVDTQYF
TRBV3-1 | CASSQRQALGDEQFF
TRBV7-9 | CASSLGYGRGEQYF
TRBV12-3/TRBV12-4 | CASSQGADQPQHF
TRBV9 | CASSVAALVAHLSYEQYF
TRBV5-8 | CASTHRPSAGSYEQYF
TRBV12-3/TRBV12-4 | CASSLTGNYGYTF
TRBV29-1 | CSVGYRAYEQYF
TRBV7-6 | CASSGGNTIYF
TRBV3-1 | CASSQGGAGEKLFF
TRBV11-1 | CASSLLLGGYEQYF
TRBV18 | CASSPPGQQTYEQYF
TRBV18 | CASSLQGDVGLFF
TRBV28 | CASSSTSGREADTQYF
TRBV27 | CASYSAVHTGELFF
TRBV19 | CASSTTGGYEQYF
TRBV18 | CASSPKITNEKLFF
TRBV5-4 | CASSLARGGWEQFF
TRBV6-2/TRBV6-3 | CASSARGTTYNEQYF
TRBV18 | CASSPPEAYGHTF
TRBV7-6 | CASSLDGGASDEQFF
TRBV6-2/TRBV6-3 | CASSSQAGDTQYF
TRBV7-2 | CASSPTSGANTDTQYF
TRBV6-2/TRBV6-3 | CATTGGGPTDTQYF
TRBV7-3 | CASSLTGNEQFF
TRBV11-2 | CASSLEINTGELFF
TRBV6-1 | CASLPPVGTEAFF
TRBV5-3 | CASSLSGYGYTF
TRBV7-2 | CASSLARGQNYGYTF
TRBV28 | CASANGTPGARYGYTF